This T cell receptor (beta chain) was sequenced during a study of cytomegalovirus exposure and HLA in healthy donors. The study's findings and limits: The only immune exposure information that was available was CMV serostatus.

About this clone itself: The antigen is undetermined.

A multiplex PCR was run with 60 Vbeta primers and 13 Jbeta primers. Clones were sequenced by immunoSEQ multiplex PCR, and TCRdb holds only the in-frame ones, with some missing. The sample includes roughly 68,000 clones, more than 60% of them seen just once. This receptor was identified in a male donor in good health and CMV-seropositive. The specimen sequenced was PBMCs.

The CDR3 loop is CASSPYTGQGIGQVNTEAFF. CDR3 coding DNA: TGTGCCAGCAGCCCCTATACCGGACAGGGAATAGGCCAAGTGAACACTGAAGCTTTCTTT. This chain links TRBV9 with TRBJ1-1; 8 positions agree with TRBD1. The CDR3 has 20 residues. CDR1 SGDLS and CDR2 YYNGEE come from the germline V gene. V shed 4 bases and J 0 bases; nucleotides not matched to a gene: 20.